This T cell receptor (beta chain) was recovered during a study of shared clonotypes between healthy human individuals. Findings and caveats of the study: When naive CD4 clonotypes were compared across a handful of donors, around 4.6% were shared. Clonotype sharing among donors was thought likely to change with sequencing depth.

This clone has a single count. Its antigen remains unidentified. The CDR3 sequence is 14 residues long. V was pared by 1 base and J by 1 base, with 6 bases between. The germline CDR1 and CDR2 sequences are SGHRS and YFSETQ. The assay used deep level. Method: immunoSEQ multiplex PCR; TCRdb's copy keeps in-frame clones and lacks some. This sample carries some 630,000 clones, 95% to 97% of them seen once, and the ten largest clones take about 0.12%. CD8 cells regarded as naive lacked CD45RO, were positively chosen for CCR7, and omitted terminally differentiated effector memory CD45RA+ cells. The clonotype was recovered from a woman in her twenties or thirties in good health. The J gene is TRBJ1-3, the V gene TRBV5-1; D call uncertain. Sample: naive CD8+ T cells sorted from blood. The CDR3 DNA follows: TGCGCCAGCAGCTTGAAAGGATCTGGAAACACCATATATTTT. It specifies CASSLKGSGNTIYF.